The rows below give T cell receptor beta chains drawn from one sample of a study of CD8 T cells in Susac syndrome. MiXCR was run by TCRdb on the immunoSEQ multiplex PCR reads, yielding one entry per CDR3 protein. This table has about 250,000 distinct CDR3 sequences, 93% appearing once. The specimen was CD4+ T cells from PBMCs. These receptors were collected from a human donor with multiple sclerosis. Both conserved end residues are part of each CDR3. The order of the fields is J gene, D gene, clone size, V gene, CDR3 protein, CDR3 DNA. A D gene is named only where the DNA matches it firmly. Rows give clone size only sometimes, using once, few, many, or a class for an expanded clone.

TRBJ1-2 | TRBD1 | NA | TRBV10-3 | CAIRGTGYGYTF | TGTGCCATCAGGGGGACAGGGTATGGCTACACCTTC
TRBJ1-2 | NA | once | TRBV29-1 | CSVPGGYYGYTF | TGCAGCGTTCCCGGGGGTTACTATGGCTACACCTTC
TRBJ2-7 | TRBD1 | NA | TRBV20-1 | CSARVGTGKWYEQYF | TGCAGTGCTAGAGTAGGGACAGGGAAATGGTACGAGCAGTACTTC
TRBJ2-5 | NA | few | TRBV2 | CASSPRPQETQYF | TGTGCCAGCAGTCCTCGACCGCAAGAGACCCAGTACTTC
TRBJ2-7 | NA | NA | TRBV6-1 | CASSTNRASSYEQYF | TGTGCCAGCAGTACAAACAGGGCGAGCTCCTACGAGCAGTACTTC
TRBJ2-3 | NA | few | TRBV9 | CASSGRADTQYF | TGTGCCAGCAGCGGTAGGGCAGATACGCAGTATTTT
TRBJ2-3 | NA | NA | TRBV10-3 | CAISGANLITQYF | TGTGCCATCAGTGGGGCCAACCTGATTACGCAGTATTTT
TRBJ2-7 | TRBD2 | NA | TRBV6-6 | CASSLQGGKYF | TGTGCCAGCAGTCTTCAGGGAGGGAAGTACTTC
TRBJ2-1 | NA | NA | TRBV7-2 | CASSLATHRAEQFF | TGTGCCAGCAGCTTAGCCACGCACCGGGCCGAGCAGTTCTTC
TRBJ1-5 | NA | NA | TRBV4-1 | CASSQVRQGYNQPQHF | TGCGCCAGCAGCCAAGTCAGGCAGGGATACAATCAGCCCCAGCATTTT
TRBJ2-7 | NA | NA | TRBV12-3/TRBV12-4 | CASSFRPMGEQYF | TGTGCCAGCAGTTTTAGGCCTATGGGGGAGCAGTACTTC
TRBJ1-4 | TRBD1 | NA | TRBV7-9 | CASRTGSSNEKLFF | TGTGCCAGCAGGACAGGGAGTAGCAATGAAAAACTGTTTTTT
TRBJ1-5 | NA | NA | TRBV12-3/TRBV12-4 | CASSPTAVNQPQHF | TGTGCCAGCAGTCCGACAGCCGTCAATCAGCCCCAGCATTTT
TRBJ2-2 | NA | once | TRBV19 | CASRDGTANGELFF | TGTGCCAGTAGGGACGGGACGGCAAACGGGGAGCTGTTTTTT
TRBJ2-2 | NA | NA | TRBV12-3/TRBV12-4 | CASSLRGGSTGELFF | TGTGCCAGCAGTTTGAGGGGAGGTAGCACCGGGGAGCTGTTTTTT
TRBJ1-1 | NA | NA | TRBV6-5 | CASSSPPRQRNTEAFF | TGTGCCAGCAGTTCCCCCCCCAGACAGCGGAACACTGAAGCTTTCTTT
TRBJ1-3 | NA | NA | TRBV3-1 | CASSQDNQGGRNTIYF | TGTGCCAGCAGCCAAGATAATCAGGGAGGACGAAACACCATATATTTT
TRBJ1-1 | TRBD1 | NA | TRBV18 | CASSPLLTGAHTEAFF | TGTGCCAGCTCACCACTTTTGACAGGGGCTCACACTGAAGCTTTCTTT
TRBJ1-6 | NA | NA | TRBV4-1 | CASSQGVGRNNSPLHF | TGCGCCAGCAGCCAGGGGGTAGGCAGGAATAATTCACCCCTCCACTTT
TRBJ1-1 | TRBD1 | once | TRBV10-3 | CAILQGAGNTEAFF | TGTGCCATTCTCCAGGGGGCAGGGAACACTGAAGCTTTCTTT
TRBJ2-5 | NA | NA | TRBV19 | CASSRGPNGETQYF | TGTGCCAGTTCCAGGGGCCCCAACGGGGAGACCCAGTACTTC
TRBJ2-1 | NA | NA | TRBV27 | CASSADRGRSYNEQFF | TGTGCCAGCAGCGCCGATCGGGGTAGATCCTACAATGAGCAGTTCTTC
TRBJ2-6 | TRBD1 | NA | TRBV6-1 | CASSDRRPSGANVLTF | TGTGCCAGCTCGGACAGGCGTCCCTCTGGGGCCAACGTCCTGACTTTC
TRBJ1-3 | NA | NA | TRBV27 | CASTTDRPLSGNTIYF | TGTGCCAGCACCACCGACAGACCCCTCTCTGGAAACACCATATATTTT
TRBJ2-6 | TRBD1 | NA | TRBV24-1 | CATSKTGDAGANVLTF | TGTGCCACCAGTAAGACAGGGGACGCGGGGGCCAACGTCCTGACTTTC
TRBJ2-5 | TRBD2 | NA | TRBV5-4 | CASSKGLAGGPWETQYF | TGTGCCAGCAGCAAGGGACTAGCGGGGGGGCCCTGGGAGACCCAGTACTTC
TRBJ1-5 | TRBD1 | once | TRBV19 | CASSFHRGSNQPQHF | TGTGCCAGTAGTTTCCACAGGGGAAGCAATCAGCCCCAGCATTTT
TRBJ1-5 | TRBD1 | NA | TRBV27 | CASSQGQAGQPQHF | TGTGCCAGCAGTCAGGGACAGGCGGGTCAGCCCCAGCATTTT
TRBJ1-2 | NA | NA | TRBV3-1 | CASSQVLRENYGYTF | TGTGCCAGCAGCCAAGTTCTCAGGGAGAACTATGGCTACACCTTC
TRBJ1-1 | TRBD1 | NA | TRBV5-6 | CASSPTGGVRRAFF | TGTGCCAGCAGCCCGACAGGGGGCGTACGAAGAGCTTTCTTT
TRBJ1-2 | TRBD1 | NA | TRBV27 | CASSQAGGADGYTF | TGTGCCAGCAGCCAAGCAGGGGGCGCGGATGGCTACACCTTC
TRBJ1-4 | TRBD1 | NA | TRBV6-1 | CASSEAGTGLGKLFF | TGTGCCAGCAGTGAAGCTGGGACAGGCCTAGGAAAACTGTTTTTT
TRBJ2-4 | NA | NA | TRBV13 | CASSSRGRAKNIQYF | TGTGCCAGCAGTTCAAGGGGCAGAGCCAAAAACATTCAGTACTTC
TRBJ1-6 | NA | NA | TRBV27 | CASSSSPAYNSPLHF | TGTGCCAGCAGTTCCTCTCCCGCTTATAATTCACCCCTCCACTTT
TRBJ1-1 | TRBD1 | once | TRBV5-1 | CASSTRQGGTEAFF | TGCGCCAGCAGCACTCGACAGGGGGGGACTGAAGCTTTCTTT
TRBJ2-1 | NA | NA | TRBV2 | CASSVGGASYNEQFF | TGTGCCAGCAGTGTCGGCGGGGCCTCCTACAATGAGCAGTTCTTC
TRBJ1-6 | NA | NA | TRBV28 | CASGMTGALLHF | TGTGCCAGCGGTATGACGGGGGCGCTCCTCCACTTT
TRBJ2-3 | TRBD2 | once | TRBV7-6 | CASSPRLAESTDTQYF | TGTGCCAGCAGCCCCCGACTAGCTGAGAGCACAGATACGCAGTATTTT
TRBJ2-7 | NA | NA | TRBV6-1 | CASSVAGTTSYEQYF | TGTGCCAGCAGTGTAGCCGGGACAACCTCCTACGAGCAGTACTTC
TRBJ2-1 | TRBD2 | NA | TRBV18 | CASSTQRAGTSGSNEQFF | TGTGCCAGCTCAACTCAACGGGCCGGGACTAGCGGGAGTAATGAGCAGTTCTTC
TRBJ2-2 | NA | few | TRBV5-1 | CASSQSRGESGELFF | TGCGCCAGCAGCCAATCACGTGGGGAGAGCGGGGAGCTGTTTTTT
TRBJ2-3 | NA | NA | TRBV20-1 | CSASPWGPDDTQYF | TGCAGTGCTAGTCCGTGGGGGCCAGATGATACGCAGTATTTT
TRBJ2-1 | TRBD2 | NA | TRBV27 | CASSLTSGSLRTYNEQFF | TGTGCCAGCAGTTTGACTAGCGGGAGTCTTAGGACCTACAATGAGCAGTTCTTC
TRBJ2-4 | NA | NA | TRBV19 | CASSISRENSQYF | TGTGCCAGTAGTATTTCACGGGAGAATAGTCAGTACTTC
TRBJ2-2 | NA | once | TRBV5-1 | CASGRGVGELFF | TGCGCCAGCGGCCGTGGGGTCGGGGAGCTGTTTTTT
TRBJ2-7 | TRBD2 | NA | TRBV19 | CASCPGAGGLTGSYEQYF | TGTGCCAGTTGCCCGGGAGCGGGGGGCCTTACGGGCTCCTACGAGCAGTACTTC
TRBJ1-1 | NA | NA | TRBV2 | CASGRPGPQNTEAFF | TGTGCCAGCGGGCGCCCGGGACCGCAGAACACTGAAGCTTTCTTT
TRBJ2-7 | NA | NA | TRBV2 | CASRPTGTYSYEQYF | TGTGCCAGCAGGCCCACAGGGACCTACTCCTACGAGCAGTACTTC
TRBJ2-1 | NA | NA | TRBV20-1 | CSARVGQEQFF | TGCAGTGCTAGAGTGGGCCAGGAGCAGTTCTTC
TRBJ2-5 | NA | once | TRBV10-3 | CAISASGQETQYF | TGTGCCATCAGTGCTTCAGGTCAAGAGACCCAGTACTTC